Each of the 30 T cell receptor beta chains below was sequenced from the same sample in a study of T cell responses to AZD1222 COVID-19 vaccine. The table came from immunoSEQ multiplex PCR; TCRdb's copy has only in-frame clones and leaves some out. The sample has just under 150,000 clones; roughly nine tenths are singletons. The sequencing used peripheral blood, collected 28 days after the second AZD1222 dose. These receptors originate from an adult who received the AZD1222 COVID-19 vaccine.

Concerning this clone: The same CDR3 also results from other DNA sequences found in this sample. The chain uses TRBV28 and TRBJ1-1, with TRBD1 as a possible D gene (6 bases). The CDR3 runs to 12 residues. Germline CDR1 MDHEN, CDR2 SYDVKM. Deletions cut 10 bases from V and 2 bases from J, with 11 bases between. The CDR3 DNA follows: TGTGCCACCAAGGGGGGTAACACTGAAGCTTTCTTT. This codes for CATKGGNTEAFF.

V is TRBV30 and J is TRBJ1-3, with a tentative D call TRBD1 (5 bases). Trimming stripped 4 bases from V and 2 bases from J, with 15 bases between. The CDR3 consists of 15 residues. The germline CDR1 and CDR2 sequences are GTSNPN and SVGIG (reference sequence). CDR3 DNA: TGTGCCTGGAAACCCGGCAGGGATACTGGAAACACCATATATTTT. Protein sequence: CAWKPGRDTGNTIYF.

The rearrangement joins TRBV4-1 to TRBJ2-1; 8 positions agree with TRBD2. In germline, CDR1 is MGHRA, CDR2 YSYEKL. V lost 6 bases, J lost 0 bases, and 7 bases stayed unmatched. CDR3 length equals 16 residues. CDR3 coding DNA: TGCGCCAGCAGTTTAAGACTAGCGTCCTCCTACAATGAGCAGTTCTTC. Translating gives CASSLRLASSYNEQFF.

This rearrangement joins TRBV7-2 to TRBJ2-1, with 11 bases lining up with TRBD1. The CDR3 totals 15 residues. Germline CDR1 reads SGHTA; CDR2 reads FQGNSA. V lost 2 bases to trimming and J lost 6 bases; unmatched junction nucleotides: 3. CDR3 sequence (DNA): TGTGCCAGCAGCTTAACCGGGACAGGGGGCAATGAGCAGTTCTTC. Its translation is CASSLTGTGGNEQFF.

This clone is a singleton in its sample. CDR3 residues: CASSRLSRDSRTDTQYF. CDR3 coding DNA: TGTGCCAGCAGTAGACTAAGCCGGGACTCCCGCACAGATACGCAGTATTTT. V gene TRBV2 combines with J gene TRBJ2-3, with D possibly matching TRBD2 (6 bases). Germline lookup yields CDR1 SNHLY and CDR2 FYNNEI. There are 17 residues in the CDR3. V lost 5 bases and J lost 1, with 19 bases in between.

V and J are TRBV11-3 and TRBJ2-7; D is possibly TRBD2 (11 bases). The germline V gene encodes CDR1 SGHNT and CDR2 YENEEA. V lost 5 bases and J lost 6, with 29 bases in between. The CDR3 contains 18 residues. The CDR3 protein is CASSLRGTGASGRSEQYF. The CDR3, as DNA: TGTGCCAGCAGCCTACGGGGGACAGGGGCTAGCGGGAGGAGCGAGCAGTACTTC.

This clone was picked up one time. The genes are TRBV6-2 or TRBV6-3 and TRBJ2-3; TRBD2 matches at 7 bases. V lost 4 bases, J lost 4 bases, and 5 bases stayed unmatched. The CDR3 is made up of 14 amino acids. From germline, CDR1 is MNHEY and CDR2 SVGEGT. The CDR3 coding sequence is TGTGCCAGCAGTTTGGGGGGGAGGCCAGATACGCAGTATTTT. Its translation is CASSLGGRPDTQYF.

The chain links TRBV25-1 to TRBJ1-1; TRBD1 might be the D (6 bases). CDR1 MGHDK and CDR2 SYGVNS come from the germline V gene. CDR3 size: 16 residues. Trimming stripped 5 bases from V and 0 bases from J, with 16 bases between. The CDR3 coding sequence is TGTGCCAGCAGTACAGCCGGGAGGACAGTGAACACTGAAGCTTTCTTT. This sequence encodes CASSTAGRTVNTEAFF.

This clone was found once. This rearrangement joins TRBV9 to TRBJ2-1, with 9 bases identical to TRBD2. The junction had 14 bases not matched to a gene; V was cut back by 4 bases and J by 9 bases. Germline V gives CDR1 SGDLS, CDR2 YYNGEE. CDR3 length equals 16 residues. CDR3: CASSPGGREGRIEQFF. DNA for the CDR3: TGTGCCAGCAGCCCCGGGGGGCGGGAGGGCCGCATTGAGCAGTTCTTC.

The rearrangement links TRBV19 to TRBJ1-2; 7 bases line up with TRBD1. V shed 10 bases, J shed 8 bases, and the junction held 16 bases outside the gene matches. Germline-derived CDR1 and CDR2 are LNHDA and SQIVND (reference sequence). This CDR3 has 14 residues. In nucleotides, the CDR3 is TGTGCCATCCTTTCACCCGGGACAGAAAGCGGCTACACCTTC. Its translation is CAILSPGTESGYTF.

The rearrangement joins TRBV18 to TRBJ1-2; D is undetermined. V was pared by 3 bases and J by 4 bases, with 15 bases between. Germline loops: CDR1 KGHSH, CDR2 LQKENI. The CDR3 length is 15 residues. This CDR3 is CASSPAGRQSYGYTF. The DNA of the CDR3 is TGTGCCAGCTCACCTGCTGGACGCCAATCCTATGGCTACACCTTC.

This chain uses TRBV5-1 with TRBJ1-1, with 11 bases aligning to TRBD1. This CDR3 contains 16 residues. Germline assignment: CDR1 SGHRS and CDR2 YFSETQ. V was pared by 2 bases and J by 1 base, with 4 bases of the junction left unmatched. The CDR3 sequence: CASSLGTGGQNTEAFF. The CDR3, as DNA: TGCGCCAGCAGCTTAGGGACAGGGGGACAGAACACTGAAGCTTTCTTT.

In DNA, the CDR3 is TGCAGCGTAGCGGGACAGAAGACTCGGGGCTACACCTTC. Translating gives CSVAGQKTRGYTF. The chain has TRBV29-1 and TRBJ1-2; TRBD1 matches 7 bases. The CDR3 contains 13 residues. V shed 6 bases and J 8 bases; nucleotides not matched to a gene: 12. Germline V gene sequence: CDR1 SQVTM, CDR2 ANQGSEA.

The chain uses TRBV7-9 and TRBJ1-5, with D tentatively TRBD1 (6 bases). Trimming took off 1 base at V and 6 bases at J, with 7 bases between the two ends. This CDR3 contains 13 residues. Looked up from germline, CDR1 is SEHNR and CDR2 is FQNEAQ (reference sequence). CDR3 sequence: CASSLEQGQPQHF. CDR3 bases: TGTGCCAGCAGCTTAGAACAGGGTCAGCCCCAGCATTTT.

This chain uses TRBV7-8 with TRBJ2-1; D not resolved. CDR3 length equals 13 residues. Trimming stripped 2 bases from V and 5 bases from J, with 7 bases between. CDR1 and CDR2 (germline): SGHVS, FQNEAQ. The CDR3 sequence: CASSLTEDNEQFF. The CDR3 region has the DNA TGTGCCAGCAGCTTAACAGAAGACAATGAGCAGTTCTTC.

The chain joins TRBV14 to TRBJ2-1; D unresolved. Germline V gene lookup returns CDR1 SGHDN and CDR2 FVKESK. CDR3 size: 14 residues. Trimming removed 5 bases from V and 0 bases from J, with 8 bases in between. CDR3 region: CASSAVGSYNEQFF. The CDR3 DNA reads as TGTGCCAGCAGCGCCGTTGGCTCCTACAATGAGCAGTTCTTC.

This chain joins TRBV30 and TRBJ1-3; D not certain. The CDR3 length is 13 residues. Trimming removed 0 bases from V and 2 bases from J, with 5 bases in between. Germline CDR1 and CDR2: GTSNPN and SVGIG (reference sequence). The CDR3 here is CAWSVETGNTIYF. CDR3 in DNA: TGTGCCTGGAGTGTAGAGACTGGAAACACCATATATTTT.

The rearrangement joins TRBV19 to TRBJ2-7; D perhaps matches TRBD1 (6 bases). Germline V lookup: CDR1 LNHDA, CDR2 SQIVND (reference sequence). The CDR3 extends over 15 amino acids. Trimming removed 3 bases at V and 3 bases at J, with 15 bases between. The CDR3 nucleotides read TGTGCCAGTAGTATTTTGTACAGGGTGTTCTACGAGCAGTACTTC. Amino acids: CASSILYRVFYEQYF.

This clone was seen a handful of times. The chain joins TRBV6-5 to TRBJ2-5, with 7 bases lining up with TRBD2. Germline V CDR1 and CDR2: MNHEY, SVGAGI. The V and J ends lost 6 bases and 5 bases, in that order; junction bases with no gene match: 6. The CDR3 sequence is 13 residues long. CDR3 region: CASRPGLLETQYF. The DNA of the CDR3 is TGTGCCAGCAGACCGGGACTACTTGAGACCCAGTACTTC.

This clone appeared a single time. The V call is TRBV5-1, the J call TRBJ2-1; possible D gene TRBD2, 5 bases. This CDR3 contains 12 residues. Trimming pared 3 bases from V and 5 bases from J, leaving 6 bases between. The germline CDR1 and CDR2 sequences are SGHRS and YFSETQ. This CDR3 is CASSSGNNEQFF. The CDR3 region has the DNA TGCGCCAGCAGCTCCGGGAACAATGAGCAGTTCTTC.

The rearrangement uses TRBV29-1 and TRBJ2-5; D is perhaps TRBD2 (5 bases). Germline V gene sequence: CDR1 SQVTM, CDR2 ANQGSEA. Between the trimmed V and J ends, which lost 4 bases and 2 bases, there was a span of 14 bases. CDR3 length: 14 residues. CDR3 coding DNA: TGCAGCGTTGCCGACTACACGCTTCAAGAGACCCAGTACTTC. Translating it yields CSVADYTLQETQYF. The variable domain in full, completed from reference TRBV29-1 and TRBJ2-5, reads SAVISQKPSRDICQRGTSLTIQCQVDSQVTMMFWYRQQPGQSLTLIATANQGSEATYESGFVIDKFPISRPNLTFSTLTVSNMSPEDSSIYLCSVADYTLQETQYFGPGTRLLVL.

This chain links TRBV19 with TRBJ2-1, with 13 bases matching TRBD2. This CDR3 region has 15 residues. J lost 9 bases, V lost 7 bases, and 9 bases had no gene match. CDR1 is LNHDA, CDR2 SQIVND, per germline (reference sequence). CDR3 nucleotides: TGTGCCAGTACCTCGGGACTAGCGGGAAGCGGTGAGCAGTTCTTC. It is translated as CASTSGLAGSGEQFF.

The chain combines TRBV13 with TRBJ1-3; D perhaps matches TRBD1 (6 bases). CDR1 and CDR2 from the germline V gene are PRHDT and FYEKMQ (reference sequence). V lost 1 base, J lost 2 bases, and 12 bases lay in between. The CDR3 sequence is 16 residues long. The CDR3 bases are TGTGCCAGCAGCTTAGTTTGGGACAAGACTGGAAACACCATATATTTT. Its protein is CASSLVWDKTGNTIYF.

The chain couples TRBV19 to TRBJ2-7; weak D call: TRBD1 (6 bases). The CDR3 runs 14 residues. The germline V and J ends were trimmed by 4 bases and 5 bases, with 15 bases remaining between them. Germline CDR1 is LNHDA and CDR2 is SQIVND (reference sequence). The CDR3 here is CASSTRTAHDEQYF. The CDR3 region has the DNA TGTGCCAGTAGTACCCGGACAGCCCACGACGAGCAGTACTTC.

The chain couples TRBV7-9 to TRBJ1-5, with D unclear. Trimming took off 4 bases at V and 0 bases at J, with 10 bases between the two ends. This CDR3 has 15 amino acids. CDR1 is SEHNR, CDR2 FQNEAQ, per germline (reference sequence). CDR3 residues: CASSSASYSNQPQHF. CDR3 sequence (DNA): TGTGCCAGCAGCTCAGCCAGTTATAGCAATCAGCCCCAGCATTTT.

This clone is a singleton in its sample. This chain connects TRBV2 to TRBJ2-1, with D possibly TRBD2 on 5 matching bases. V was clipped by 9 bases and J by 7 bases, with 10 bases between them. Germline loops: CDR1 SNHLY, CDR2 FYNNEI. This CDR3 is built from 11 residues. CDR3 loop: CARGGRNEQFF. The CDR3 DNA reads TGTGCCAGAGGAGGAAGGAATGAGCAGTTCTTC. Full variable domain (rest looked up from reference TRBV2 and TRBJ2-1): EPEVTQTPSHQVTQMGQEVILRCVPISNHLYFYWYRQILGQKVEFLVSFYNNEISEKSEIFDDQFSVERPDGSNFTLKIRSTKLEDSAMYFCARGGRNEQFFGPGTRLTVL.

The V call is TRBV7-9, the J call TRBJ2-7, with unresolved D. The V gene's germline CDR1 is SEHNR and CDR2 FQNEAQ (reference sequence). The CDR3 is made up of 12 amino acids. V lost 6 bases, J lost 3 bases, and 9 bases lay in between. DNA for the CDR3: TGTGCCAGCAGTTACAGTTACTACGAGCAGTACTTC. This encodes CASSYSYYEQYF.

The chain recombines TRBV7-9 with TRBJ1-2, with unresolved D. Trimming removed 2 bases at V and 8 bases at J, with 9 bases between. CDR1 SEHNR and CDR2 FQNEAQ come from the germline V gene (reference sequence). The CDR3 spans 12 residues. CDR3 coding DNA: TGTGCCAGCAGCTTAACCGCGGAGGGCTACACCTTC. The encoded protein is CASSLTAEGYTF.

The chain couples TRBV4-3 to TRBJ1-6; a possible D gene is TRBD1 (5 bases). The CDR3 runs 14 residues. V shed 4 bases and J shed 10 bases, with 14 bases lying between them. CDR1 is LGHNA and CDR2 is YSLEER in the germline V gene. The CDR3 region has the DNA TGCGCCAGCAGCCGGGGTCACGGGGGGTCACCCCTCCACTTT. Amino acid sequence: CASSRGHGGSPLHF.

Of note for this clone: This specimen includes other DNA sequences encoding the same CDR3. The chain combines TRBV30 with TRBJ1-5, with D possibly matching TRBD1 (5 bases). CDR3 size: 13 residues. Per germline, CDR1 GTSNPN and CDR2 SVGIG (reference sequence). Between the trimmed V and J ends, which lost 5 bases and 4 bases, there was a span of 12 bases. This CDR3 reads CAWQGSGNQPQHF. CDR3 sequence (DNA): TGTGCCTGGCAGGGTTCTGGTAATCAGCCCCAGCATTTT.